Below are 25 T cell receptor beta chains sequenced from a single sample in a study of blood T cell repertoires in COVID-19. The repertoire was sequenced with immunoSEQ multiplex PCR; TCRdb's copy has only in-frame clones and lacks some. The sample carries approximately 250,000 clones, over 75% recorded once. Sequenced: PBMCs or T cells enriched from blood (not recorded which). The receptors shown here come from a woman aged 40 to 50 who had been exposed to COVID-19.

This clone has only one observation. The CDR3 protein is CASSLMTGDTEAFF. The CDR3 DNA follows: TGTGCCAGCAGCTTAATGACAGGGGATACTGAAGCTTTCTTT. J is TRBJ1-1 and V is TRBV7-9; 8 nucleotides match TRBD1. The CDR3 sequence is 14 residues long. Germline V gene data show CDR1 as SEHNR and CDR2 as FQNEAQ (reference sequence). V lost 2 bases and J lost 5; bases outside the gene matches: 4.

This clone has a handful of counts. The V and J genes are TRBV11-3 and TRBJ2-6; D unclear. CDR3 size: 14 residues. CDR1 is SGHNT, CDR2 YENEEA, per germline. Trimming left V 4 bases short and J 2 bases short, with 6 bases between. DNA of the CDR3: TGTGCCAGCAGCTGGCCCACTGGGGCCAACGTCCTGACTTTC. This translates into CASSWPTGANVLTF.

The V gene is TRBV19, the J gene TRBJ2-3, with a tentative D call TRBD2 (6 bases). Germline V gene sequence: CDR1 LNHDA, CDR2 SQIVND (reference sequence). The ends were cut back, 10 bases at V and 4 bases at J, with 12 bases in the middle. This CDR3 is 12 amino acids long. The CDR3 is CATSEGSDTQYF. The CDR3 DNA sequence: TGTGCCACTTCGGAGGGGTCAGATACGCAGTATTTT.

V is TRBV28 and J is TRBJ1-2; D is perhaps TRBD1 (5 bases). CDR1 and CDR2 from the germline V gene are MDHEN and SYDVKM. This CDR3 has 13 amino acids. V was shortened by 6 bases and J by 4 bases, with 12 bases between the two germline ends. This chain's CDR3 is CASRIGVGYGYTF. For the CDR3, the DNA is TGTGCCAGCAGGATAGGGGTTGGCTATGGCTACACCTTC.

The chain couples TRBV19 to TRBJ1-3; 7 bases fit TRBD1. Unmatched junction bases numbered 10, after V lost 1 base and J lost 4 bases. Germline CDR1 reads LNHDA; CDR2 reads SQIVND (reference sequence). The CDR3 is 17 residues long. CDR3 loop: CASSIAHDRAFGNTIYF. The CDR3 bases are TGTGCCAGTAGTATAGCCCATGACAGGGCATTCGGAAACACCATATATTTT.

The chain carries TRBV5-1 and TRBJ1-4; 7 bases match TRBD1. Trimming cost V 5 bases and J 3 bases; bases outside gene matches: 7. The CDR3 runs to 15 residues. The germline CDR1 and CDR2 sequences are SGHRS and YFSETQ. DNA for the CDR3: TGCGCCAGCAGATACTCAGGGGGATCTAATGAAAAACTGTTTTTT. Protein sequence: CASRYSGGSNEKLFF. Complete variable domain (other parts from reference TRBV5-1 and TRBJ1-4): KAGVTQTPRYLIKTRGQQVTLSCSPISGHRSVSWYQQTPGQGLQFLFEYFSETQRNKGNFPGRFSGRQFSNSRSEMNVSTLELGDSALYLCASRYSGGSNEKLFFGSGTQLSVL.

The chain employs TRBV24-1 and TRBJ2-3; 10 bases line up with TRBD1. V trimming: 9 bases; J trimming: 3 bases; junction bases outside the gene matches: 5. The CDR3 has 14 residues. CDR1 KGHDR and CDR2 SFDVKD come from the germline V gene. For the CDR3, the DNA is TGTGCCACCGGAGCGGACAGGGGGACAGATACGCAGTATTTT. It encodes CATGADRGTDTQYF.

The chain has TRBV20-1 and TRBJ2-1, with a possible D match to TRBD2 (6 bases). V was shortened by 3 bases and J by 4 bases, with 16 bases between the two germline ends. Per the germline V gene, CDR1 is DFQATT and CDR2 is SNEGSKA (reference sequence). This CDR3 is built from 15 residues. The CDR3 nucleotides read TGCAGTGCTAGTGCAGCCGGGAGCGGTTACAATGAGCAGTTCTTC. Protein product: CSASAAGSGYNEQFF.

The V gene is TRBV18, the J gene TRBJ2-3; D is ambiguous. Trimming took off 1 base at V and 3 bases at J, with 11 bases between the two ends. Per the germline V gene, CDR1 is KGHSH and CDR2 is LQKENI. This CDR3 is built from 15 residues. The CDR3: CASSPRDLGTDTQYF. The CDR3 nucleotides read TGTGCCAGCTCACCACGAGACCTCGGGACAGATACGCAGTATTTT.

This chain links TRBV7-9 with TRBJ1-6; D remains ambiguous. CDR1 and CDR2 (germline): SEHNR, FQNEAQ (reference sequence). Trimming cost V 1 base and J 5 bases, with 6 bases left between them. This CDR3 is built from 14 residues. CDR3 DNA sequence: TGTGCCAGCAGCTTAGACAGCAATAATTCACCCCTCCACTTT. Protein sequence: CASSLDSNNSPLHF.

The rearrangement links TRBV19 to TRBJ1-1; tentatively, D is TRBD1 (6 bases). CDR3 length equals 17 residues. Trimming left V 4 bases short and J 10 bases short, with 28 bases between. CDR1 and CDR2 (germline): LNHDA, SQIVND (reference sequence). Here the CDR3 reads CASSTPGGRGKGFGAFF. The CDR3 coding sequence is TGTGCCAGTAGTACCCCAGGCGGGAGGGGGAAGGGGTTTGGAGCTTTCTTT. The variable domain in full, with the rest retrieved from reference TRBV19 and TRBJ1-1, is DGGITQSPKYLFRKEGQNVTLSCEQNLNHDAMYWYRQDPGQGLRLIYYSQIVNDFQKGDIAEGYSVSREKKESFPLTVTSAQKNPTAFYLCASSTPGGRGKGFGAFFGQGTRLTVV.

The V call is TRBV30, the J call TRBJ2-7, with D possibly TRBD1 on 7 matching bases. The CDR3 runs to 14 residues. The V end was cut by 0 bases, the J end by 4 bases, with 13 bases between. The germline V gene encodes CDR1 GTSNPN and CDR2 SVGIG (reference sequence). Here the CDR3 reads CAWSVGGGTYEQYV. In DNA form, the CDR3 reads TGTGCCTGGAGTGTTGGAGGGGGCACGTACGAGCAGTACGTC.

The chain joins TRBV9 to TRBJ1-1; D call uncertain. V lost 0 bases to trimming and J lost 3 bases, with 9 bases between them. Germline V lookup: CDR1 SGDLS, CDR2 YYNGEE. The CDR3 has 14 residues. The CDR3, as DNA: TGTGCCAGCAGCGTAGGCGGGATGGACACTGAAGCTTTCTTT. Translating gives CASSVGGMDTEAFF.

The genes are TRBV6-1 and TRBJ2-1; 9 bases fit TRBD1. The CDR3 length is 15 residues. Germline-derived CDR1 and CDR2 are MNHNS and SASEGT. Unmatched junction bases numbered 3, after V lost 3 bases and J lost 3 bases. This CDR3 reads CASSERTGDYNEQFF. DNA for the CDR3: TGTGCCAGCAGTGAGAGGACAGGGGACTACAATGAGCAGTTCTTC.

Concerning this clone itself: At the DNA level, this CDR3 is encoded by other sequences in the same sample as well. The chain recombines TRBV2 with TRBJ2-7, with D possibly being TRBD1 (6 bases). Germline V gene sequence: CDR1 SNHLY, CDR2 FYNNEI. Between the trimmed V and J ends, which lost 6 bases and 0 bases, there was a span of 12 bases. The CDR3 is 14 residues long. CDR3 sequence (DNA): TGTGCCAGCAGGGACAGACGGAACTCCTACGAGCAGTACTTC. This codes for CASRDRRNSYEQYF.

The chain joins TRBV5-4 to TRBJ2-7, with 14 nucleotides matching TRBD2. Germline CDR1 SGHNT, CDR2 YYREEE (reference sequence). The CDR3 loop spans 14 amino acids. Germline trimming cut 8 bases from V and 5 bases from J; bases unmatched to any gene: 6. The CDR3 loop is CARTTSGRVHEQYV. The CDR3 DNA reads TGTGCCAGGACGACTAGCGGGAGGGTACACGAGCAGTACGTC.

This clone appeared a few times. The V gene is TRBV7-9, the J gene TRBJ1-1; D unresolved. The CDR3 runs 13 residues. The germline V gene encodes CDR1 SEHNR and CDR2 FQNEAQ (reference sequence). V lost 2 bases to trimming and J lost 0 bases, with 4 bases between them. CDR3 loop: CASSLSMNTEAFF. For the CDR3, the DNA is TGTGCCAGCAGCTTATCTATGAACACTGAAGCTTTCTTT.

V and J are TRBV9 and TRBJ1-5; no definite D call. Trimming left V 3 bases short and J 0 bases short, with 10 bases between. CDR3 size: 15 residues. CDR1 and CDR2 from the germline V gene are SGDLS and YYNGEE. The CDR3 spells CASSAEGDSNQPQHF. CDR3 nucleotides: TGTGCCAGCAGCGCGGAGGGAGATAGCAATCAGCCCCAGCATTTT.

This chain uses TRBV28 with TRBJ1-2; 9 bases are shared with TRBD1. CDR1 and CDR2 (germline): MDHEN, SYDVKM. The V and J ends lost 6 bases and 6 bases, in that order; junction bases with no gene match: 5. CDR3 length equals 13 residues. CDR3 sequence reads: CASRPDRGDGYTF. In DNA, the CDR3 is TGTGCCAGCAGACCCGACAGGGGGGATGGCTACACCTTC.

As DNA, the CDR3 is TGCGCCAGCAGCCGGAGGGTTAATGAAAAACTGTTTTTT. This sequence encodes CASSRRVNEKLFF. The genes are TRBV4-3 and TRBJ1-4; D remains ambiguous. Trimming left V 4 bases short and J 4 bases short, with 7 bases between. This CDR3 spans 13 amino acids. Germline V gives CDR1 LGHNA, CDR2 YSLEER.

Here the CDR3 DNA reads TGTGCCAGTAGTATGGAATTCGGACTAACGACTAGCGGGAGATTCTATGAGCAGTTCTTC. It codes for CASSMEFGLTTSGRFYEQFF. The chain uses TRBV19 and TRBJ2-1; 12 bases agree with TRBD2. CDR1 is LNHDA, CDR2 SQIVND, per germline (reference sequence). The trim removed 3 bases at V and 8 bases at J, leaving 20 bases unmatched. The CDR3 is 20 residues long.

This chain connects TRBV2 to TRBJ1-5; perhaps TRBD1 as D (6 bases). CDR1 SNHLY and CDR2 FYNNEI come from the germline V gene. V gave up 6 bases and J gave up 2 bases, with 14 bases separating them. This CDR3 contains 15 residues. CDR3 in DNA: TGTGCCAGCAGCGCCGGCAGGGGAGGCAATCAGCCCCAGCATTTT. Amino acids: CASSAGRGGNQPQHF.

The J gene is TRBJ2-3, the V gene TRBV6-5; perhaps TRBD2 as D (5 bases). Trimming removed 0 bases from V and 6 bases from J, with 13 bases in between. Per the germline V gene, CDR1 is MNHEY and CDR2 is SVGAGI. The CDR3 has 15 residues. The CDR3 reads CASSYSIFGGDTQYF. Written as DNA, the CDR3 is TGTGCCAGCAGTTACTCGATTTTCGGCGGGGATACGCAGTATTTT.

The chain links TRBV19 to TRBJ2-1; 9 bases match TRBD2. Trimming at V came to 7 bases and at J to 1 base, leaving 2 bases not matched to a gene. CDR1 LNHDA and CDR2 SQIVND come from the germline V gene (reference sequence). The CDR3 is 14 residues long. As DNA, the CDR3 is TGTGCCAGTAAGCGGGGGGAGTCCTACAATGAGCAGTTCTTC. Translated: CASKRGESYNEQFF.

The chain has TRBV15 and TRBJ1-1, with D possibly being TRBD1 (6 bases). The germline V gene encodes CDR1 LNHNV and CDR2 YYDKDF (reference sequence). V gave up 3 bases and J gave up 5 bases, with 16 bases separating them. The length of the CDR3 is 15 residues. The CDR3 loop is CATSSSQTRGTEAFF. The CDR3 bases are TGTGCCACCAGCAGCTCGCAAACGAGGGGGACTGAAGCTTTCTTT.